This T cell receptor (beta chain) comes out of a study of cytomegalovirus exposure and HLA in healthy donors. General study results and limits: Clonal expansion was found to be greater in HLA-associated TCR beta chains than in equally common others in a later analysis. Later on, a genetic analysis was performed. It linked a missense variant in DCLRE1C with V- and J-gene trimming of TCR beta.

Of note for this clone: The target antigen is unknown.

Primers for the PCR totalled 60 Vbeta and 13 Jbeta. How the authors handled the data: Per a later analysis, the number of unique TCR beta chains was about 80 million, of which around 10 million were shared. Generated by immunoSEQ multiplex PCR, the TCRdb table keeps only in-frame clones and is missing some. The V and J calls and clone size come from that table; D and trimming were worked out from the DNA. The data contain under 200,000 clones, roughly 80% of them singletons. The CDR3 has 16 amino acids. V lost 5 bases to trimming and J lost 11 bases, with 27 bases between them. Per germline, CDR1 MDHEN and CDR2 SYDVKM.

Sequenced sample: PBMCs. This chain connects TRBV28 to TRBJ2-5; the D gene is possibly TRBD1 (6 bases). The clonotype was recovered from a male donor in good health and CMV-seropositive. CDR3 in DNA: TGTGCCAGCAGTCCATGGGATGGGGCCTACAGGGTGGAACAGTACTTC. Translating gives CASSPWDGAYRVEQYF.